The sequence of this TCR beta chain was determined in a study of cytomegalovirus exposure and HLA in healthy donors (dated by TCRdb to 2016 to 2017). In terms of the full investigation: An earlier analysis of some 550 of the donors reported about 290 Gb of sequence data and about 100 million unique TCR beta sequences from roughly 200 million T cells. Approximately 300 gigabases of sequencing data and around 90 million unique TCR sequences made up an early release that covered 500 to 650 HLA-typed donors. Among the roughly 400 genotyped donors, approximately 82% belonged to the genetic ancestry cluster associated with self-reported Caucasian donors. The aim of the study was to test whether cataloging public T cell receptors could identify signatures of past pathogen exposure. Using immunosequencing, the study profiled T cell repertoires from 500 to 800 subjects and related those repertoires to cytomegalovirus serostatus. A separate validation cohort of about 110 different subjects was used in addition to the roughly 700-subject first cohort. To predict cytomegalovirus infection status, the study brought together high-throughput TCR immunosequencing, statistical association of individual TCRs with disease status, and machine learning. A later analysis re-analyzed previously published TCR beta repertoires from 660 or so donors and added high-resolution HLA genotyping to study TCR occurrence patterns. In the later analysis, no new phenotypic data were used to find candidate immune exposures; instead, reliance was placed on TCR beta sequences and their occurrence across donors. An earlier analysis of 500 to 650 of the donors applied high-throughput TCR beta sequencing to assess whether each TCR beta V gene segment acted as functional or pseudogenic. Donor age, sex, ethnicity and CMV serostatus were compiled together with the repertoire data. Genome-wide SNP genotypes for about 60% of the roughly 670 donors were used in a later genetic analysis, which treated that subset as a discovery cohort. Every discovery cohort repertoire had been produced on one sequencing platform. Both class I and class II loci were covered by HLA typing, at four-digit resolution. Typing coverage varied by locus: roughly 620-640 donors for A, B, C, DRB1 and DQB1; more than 500 for DQA1; more than 600 for DPA1; roughly 450 for DPB1. A handful of DR-DQ haplotypes were handled as single units for association and clustering because linkage in the cohort was strong. Among roughly 400 genotyped donors of the cohort, an average of roughly 230,000 unique TCR beta nucleotide sequences was sequenced per donor, of which approximately 18% were non-productive.

The cohort comprised 710 or so healthy bone marrow donors. Cohort members were all nominally healthy when sampled, although unrecorded immune exposures were likely present. The donor was CMV seropositive and belonged to the group of a few hundred seropositive cohort members. A peripheral blood sample was provided by each donor, and peripheral blood mononuclear cells were used for TCR beta sequencing. The Qiagen DNeasy Blood Extraction Kit was used to extract genomic DNA from the blood cell samples. Receptor amplification or capture employed the immunoSEQ multiplex PCR assay. The multiplex PCR relied on a mix of 60 forward primers for TCR Vbeta segments and 13 reverse primers for TCR Jbeta segments. The CDR3 region of rearranged TCR beta genes was amplified from genomic DNA with a multiplex PCR assay. The amplified TCR beta libraries were sequenced on the Illumina HiSeq System as 87-base-pair reads. Concerning the study's data processing: Across the 700 or so repertoires, a later analysis counted roughly 84 million unique TCR beta chains, roughly 11 million of which were shared by at least two donors. Raw reads were error-corrected and collapsed into unique sequences by a nearest-neighbor algorithm in which closely related sequences were merged to remove PCR and sequencing errors. CDR3 sequences were aligned to IMGT reference sequences to assign V, D and J gene segments. For a sequence to be retained, a match of at least six nucleotides was required to both a V gene segment and a J gene segment. Rearrangements were classified as productive when the CDR3 lacked stop codons and remained in frame with V and J, and all other rearrangements were classified as non-productive. CDR3 was defined according to IMGT convention as the region running from the second conserved V-encoded cysteine to the conserved J-encoded phenylalanine. The earlier analysis of about 610 of the donors excluded sequences that lacked an unambiguous match to a single V gene segment. An earlier analysis of 500 to 700 of the donors classified V segments as functional when productive rearrangements were above 56.7% and as segregating when the standard deviation between donors was above 5%. A statistical classification framework was built for diagnosing cytomegalovirus status from the catalog of TCR beta chain sequences. In a later analysis, V and J genes were assigned by comparing TCR nucleotide sequences against IMGT/GENE-DB human TR gene sequences. Using the TCRdist pipeline, a later analysis assigned CDR3 sequences along with most-parsimonious VDJ recombination scenarios. In a later analysis, each TCR beta chain was defined by its CDR3 amino acid sequence together with its V-gene family, and reads without a unique V-gene family were excluded. To address suspected cross-contamination and a sequencing artifact, a later analysis removed a few hundred highly shared, low-generation-probability nucleotide sequences. For each public chain, a later analysis derived a clonal expansion index from normalized ranks of inferred template counts within each repertoire. A later analysis computed generation probabilities with a VDJ recombination model fitted to out-of-frame rearrangements, and checked the results against IGoR. Hypergeometric tests were used in a later analysis to score TCR-TCR, TCR-HLA and TCR-CMV co-occurrence, with a repertoire-size bias correction applied to the TCR pairs. False discovery rates were estimated in a later analysis by permuting HLA or CMV assignments 20 times. In a later analysis, co-occurring TCRs were grouped using DBSCAN, and TCRdist sequence similarity was added for clustering within HLA-allele-positive subsets. Co-occurrence clustering excluded repertoires with fewer than 30,000 or more than 120,000 public chains, plus five with anomalous nucleotide sharing. This is the immuneACCESS table as TCRdb keeps it, with only in-frame sequences that have V and J called. A part of the clones is gone; compared with another copy, unresolved V genes explain less than half, and the rest is unexplained. The V and J calls and clone size are taken from that table; D and trimming were inferred from the DNA. This sample's table lists 220,000 or so clones. The ten largest account for more than 0.95% of the sample.

A word on this clone: There is no known antigen for this receptor.

General study outcomes and caveats: In both the original and validation cohorts, the classifier was reported to diagnose cytomegalovirus status with high specificity and sensitivity. The study listed 150 to 200 TCR beta chains as associated with cytomegalovirus. In a later analysis, over 15,000 TCR beta sequences were associated with specific HLA alleles at a false discovery rate of 0.05. When HLA alleles, especially DR and DQ, strongly co-occurred, attributing TCR associations to individual alleles was difficult. In a later analysis, most CMV-associated TCR beta chains were found to appear HLA-restricted, with HLA associations seemingly driven largely by CMV exposure. According to the authors, the approach could potentially be generalized to other disease states and immunological phenotypes. For the cohort, immune exposure information was limited to CMV serostatus. A later analysis found that HLA-associated TCR beta chains were more clonally expanded and had lower generation probabilities than equally common non-associated chains. In this cohort, only TCR beta chains were sequenced, and detectable features were limited by the absence of alpha or paired-chain data. The earlier analysis of approximately 540 of the donors excluded about 16 rarely observed V segments, including chromosome 9 orphons, because counts were too low. Three of the identified cytomegalovirus-associated TCR beta chains were confirmed in vitro to be specific for cytomegalovirus antigens. According to a later analysis, parvovirus B19, influenza, CMV and Epstein-Barr virus appeared linked to several top co-occurrence clusters. According to a later analysis, TCR association rates differed among HLA loci, with DRB1 alleles showing the most associated TCRs and HLA-C alleles showing the fewest. An earlier analysis of approximately 500 of the donors showed that most TCR beta V segments appeared in productive rearrangements either about 87% or about 30% of the time, which broadly matched IMGT annotations. In a later genetic analysis, fewer N-insertions in productive TCRs were reported among donors in an Asian-associated ancestry cluster than the approximately 710-donor mean. The sequencing pipeline was judged likely to have produced a cluster of highly shared sequence variants as a technical artifact. V-gene and J-gene trimming of TCR beta chains was associated with a missense DCLRE1C variant in a later genetic analysis, and the association was replicated in an independent cohort. Across donors, most TCR sequences were observed very rarely, whereas some public TCRs were present in many individuals. Presence/absence analyses assumed roughly uniform sequencing depth across donors, an assumption that may not hold. HLA typing was unavailable for some donors at each locus, so association tests used only the typed subset. Correlated functional status among segregating V segments might be attributable to linkage disequilibrium, but an unknown experimental factor could not be ruled out. A further reported finding was that TCR beta sequences accurately predicted the HLA-A and HLA-B alleles for most subjects in the first cohort.

This sequence originates from a girl aged 2 to 10 in good health and CMV-seropositive. Input material: PBMCs.

The nucleotide sequence is TGTGCCAGCAGCCCCTGGGTTTGGGCGGGGGAAACGGAAGAGACCCAGTACTTC. Protein translation: CASSPWVWAGETEETQYF. The rearranged chain carries TRBV7-8 and TRBJ2-5; TRBD2 aligns with 7 central bases. Trimming removed 5 bases from V and 3 bases from J; the gene matches leave 18 bases unexplained. CDR1 and CDR2 are read off the germline V gene as SGHVS and FQNEAQ. The CDR3 covers 18 residues, taking in both the cysteine and the phenylalanine. Of the read, only the CDR3 DNA is kept; its 54 bases are in frame from base 1.